The 16 T cell receptor beta chains below all came from one sample that was sequenced in a study of Tregs in tolerant kidney transplant recipients. Sequenced by immunoSEQ multiplex PCR; TCRdb stores in-frame clones only, minus some. The data include 25,000 to 35,000 clones; the top ten clones carry about 7.6%. The sample here was CD8+ T cells from blood, taken before the transplant. Source of these receptors: a human donor who received a combined kidney and bone marrow transplant.

Concerning this clone: With the read ending 3 residues before the CDR3 end, the germline J gene is used to fill in that end. The chain carries TRBV30 and TRBJ2-6; D unresolved. This CDR3 comprises 14 residues. V was shortened by 0 bases and J by 3 bases, with 6 bases between the two germline ends. From germline, CDR1 is GTSNPN and CDR2 SVGIG (reference sequence). CDR3 DNA, as far as it was read: TGTGCCTGGAGTGTAACACATGGGGCCAACGTC. This translates into CAWSVTHGANV. The whole CDR3 protein is CAWSVTHGANVLTF.

As regards this clone: The read falls 3 residues short of the CDR3 end, and the missing part is taken from the germline J gene. This chain uses TRBV20-1 with TRBJ2-3; perhaps TRBD1 as D (5 bases). Germline CDR1 DFQATT, CDR2 SNEGSKA (reference sequence). V lost 6 bases to trimming and J lost 6 bases, with 10 bases between them. The CDR3 length is 11 residues. The part of the CDR3 DNA that was read is TGCAGTGCAGGTTGGGGCGATACG. It yields the protein CSAGWGDT. The CDR3 reads in full as CSAGWGDTQYF.

In regard to this clone: The read ends 3 residues before the CDR3 terminus; that terminus is restored from the germline J gene. The J gene is TRBJ2-2, the V gene TRBV19; D unclear. The CDR3 has 14 residues. V lost 0 bases to trimming and J lost 0 bases, with 2 bases between them. Germline V lookup: CDR1 LNHDA, CDR2 SQIVND (reference sequence). Partial CDR3 DNA: TGTGCCAGTAGTATAGACGCGAACACCGGGGAG. Protein: CASSIDANTGE. The CDR3 in its entirety is CASSIDANTGELFF.

On this clone: The observed sequence ends 3 residues before the CDR3 terminus, with the missing tail filled in from the germline J gene. V gene TRBV29-1 combines with J gene TRBJ2-1, with D perhaps matching TRBD2 (6 bases). This CDR3 region has 15 residues. Trimming stripped 6 bases from V and 0 bases from J, with 15 bases between. CDR1 is SQVTM, CDR2 ANQGSEA, per germline. CDR3 DNA, as far as it was read: TGCAGCGTCGAAAGGCTAGCGAGCTCCTACAATGAG. Encoded protein: CSVERLASSYNE. The full CDR3 protein is CSVERLASSYNEQFF.

With regard to this clone: The read gets to within 3 residues of the CDR3 end, and the germline J gene fills in the rest. The rearrangement uses TRBV7-6 and TRBJ2-7, with 9 bases lining up with TRBD1. The CDR3 length is 15 residues. Germline CDR1 is SGHVS and CDR2 is FNYEAQ. V gave up 4 bases and J gave up 4 bases; unmatched junction bases: 8. The sequenced CDR3 bases are TGTGCCAGCAGCTCAGGGGGACAGGGAGGATACGAG. Translation: CASSSGGQGGYE. The CDR3 reads in full as CASSSGGQGGYEQYF.

In the case of this clone: From the germline J gene comes the end of the CDR3, since the read stops 3 residues before it. The chain couples TRBV19 to TRBJ2-1; 9 bases fit TRBD1. With 6 bases clipped from V and 4 bases from J, the junction kept 13 bases outside the gene matches. The CDR3 totals 17 residues. Germline V gives CDR1 LNHDA, CDR2 SQIVND (reference sequence). The chain's CDR3 is CASSRQRQGDLYNEQFF. The sequenced CDR3 bases are TGTGCCAGTAGCCGGCAAAGACAGGGGGACCTGTACAATGAG.

With regard to this clone: Its ends do not fully match the called genes, so a read error is possible. The same CDR3 also results from other DNA sequences found in this sample. Partial CDR3 DNA: TGCGCCTCCGTGGAACCCTCACCCGCAGGCCCCGAG. This sequence encodes CASVEPSPAGPE. The entire CDR3 sequence reads CASVEPSPAGPEQYF. The chain links TRBV7-9 to TRBJ2-7; D gene ambiguous. The DNA ends 3 residues before the CDR3 does, and the rest of the CDR3 is filled in from the germline J gene. The CDR3 is 15 residues long. Germline V gene lookup returns CDR1 SEHNR and CDR2 FQNEAQ (reference sequence).

As to this clone: The read falls 3 residues short of the CDR3 end, and the missing part is taken from the germline J gene. The rearrangement links TRBV5-1 to TRBJ1-2; D is undetermined. This CDR3 contains 13 residues. The V end lost 0 bases, the J end lost 2 bases, and 5 bases lay between the germline ends. Germline V lookup: CDR1 SGHRS, CDR2 YFSETQ. The sequenced CDR3 bases are TGCGCCAGCAGCTTGGGACTAAACTATGGC. Translating it yields CASSLGLNYG. The complete CDR3 protein is CASSLGLNYGYTF.

The sequenced part of the CDR3 DNA is TGTGCCACAAATCCCCGCGGGGCGGCCTATGGC. As protein: CATNPRGAAYG. The entire CDR3 protein is CATNPRGAAYGYTF. The chain joins TRBV19 to TRBJ1-2, with D perhaps TRBD1 (5 bases). The CDR3 extends 3 residues past the end of the read, so its final part is completed from the germline J gene. Germline CDR1 LNHDA, CDR2 SQIVND (reference sequence). V dropped 10 bases and J dropped 4 bases, with 19 bases sitting between them. This CDR3 spans 14 amino acids.

A remark on this clone: Sequencing ends 3 residues short of the CDR3 end; the germline J gene provides the rest. The rearrangement uses TRBV19 and TRBJ2-3, with 7 bases that match TRBD1. The CDR3 sequence is 15 residues long. Looked up from germline, CDR1 is LNHDA and CDR2 is SQIVND (reference sequence). Losses at the gene ends were 4 bases for V and 0 bases for J; bases not matched to a gene: 4. The sequenced CDR3 bases are TGTGCCAGTAGTAGTACAGGGGCTAGCACAGATACG. It is translated as CASSSTGASTDT. The complete CDR3 protein is CASSSTGASTDTQYF.

Concerning this clone itself: The read stops 3 residues short of the end of the CDR3; the missing end is completed from the germline J gene. The chain uses TRBV5-6 and TRBJ2-1; D not resolved. The CDR3 length is 15 residues. V lost 4 bases to trimming and J lost 0 bases, with 11 bases between them. CDR1 is SGHDT, CDR2 YYEEEE, per germline. CDR3 bases read: TGTGCCAGCAGCACCGGTCCTAGCTCCTACAATGAG. The encoded protein is CASSTGPSSYNE. The complete CDR3 reads CASSTGPSSYNEQFF.

For this clone: The read gets to within 3 residues of the CDR3 end, and the germline J gene fills in the rest. This sequence joins TRBV5-5 and TRBJ1-1; D is possibly TRBD1 (5 bases). CDR1 is SGHKS and CDR2 is YYEKEE in the germline V gene (reference sequence). The CDR3 totals 15 residues. V dropped 3 bases and J dropped 1 base, with 13 bases sitting between them. The CDR3 is CASSWLGLWNTEAFF. The part of the CDR3 DNA that was read is TGTGCCAGCAGCTGGCTGGGACTCTGGAACACTGAA.

A note on this clone: With the read ending 3 residues before the CDR3 end, the germline J gene is used to fill in that end. The chain recombines TRBV5-1 with TRBJ2-5; D gene unclear. The V and J ends lost 4 bases and 1 base respectively, with 11 bases between them. Germline V CDR1 and CDR2: SGHRS, YFSETQ. This CDR3 region has 14 residues. Incomplete CDR3 DNA: TGCGCCAGCAGCGTGGACCCTAGCCAAGAGACC. Amino acids: CASSVDPSQET. The CDR3, in full, reads CASSVDPSQETQYF. The full variable domain, in which reference TRBV5-1 and TRBJ2-5 provide the parts outside the CDR3, is KAGVTQTPRYLIKTRGQQVTLSCSPISGHRSVSWYQQTPGQGLQFLFEYFSETQRNKGNFPGRFSGRQFSNSRSEMNVSTLELGDSALYLCASSVDPSQETQYFGPGTRLLVL.

With regard to this clone: The CDR3 end falls 3 residues outside the read, so it is completed with the germline J gene. The chain links TRBV7-9 to TRBJ2-7; possibly TRBD1 for D (6 bases). The germline V gene encodes CDR1 SEHNR and CDR2 FQNEAQ (reference sequence). The ends were cut back, 1 base at V and 4 bases at J, with 11 bases in the middle. The CDR3 runs 14 residues. The sequenced part of the CDR3 DNA is TGTGCCAGCAGCTTAGAGGGGGTTGGGTACGAG. This encodes CASSLEGVGYE. The complete CDR3 protein is CASSLEGVGYEQYF.

Comment on this clone: The CDR3 extends 3 residues past the end of the read, so its final part is completed from the germline J gene. The rearrangement links TRBV30 to TRBJ1-1; 9 bases map to TRBD1. The V gene end was trimmed by 0 bases and the J gene end by 6 bases; junction bases not matched to a gene: 8. The CDR3 has 15 residues. Germline V lookup: CDR1 GTSNPN, CDR2 SVGIG (reference sequence). CDR3 loop: CAWSVTGGAWAEAFF. The CDR3 bases that were read are TGTGCCTGGAGTGTCACAGGGGGCGCGTGGGCTGAA.

A remark on this clone: From the germline J gene comes the end of the CDR3, since the read stops 3 residues before it. The V and J genes are TRBV7-9 and TRBJ2-5; 9 nucleotides align to TRBD2. Germline lookup yields CDR1 SEHNR and CDR2 FQNEAQ (reference sequence). The CDR3 consists of 15 residues. The trim removed 3 bases at V and 5 bases at J, leaving 7 bases unmatched. Incomplete CDR3 DNA: TGTGCCAGCAGCTTCCCAGGACTAGCGATGGAGACC. Protein: CASSFPGLAMET. The entire CDR3 reads CASSFPGLAMETQYF. The full variable domain, completed using reference TRBV7-9 and TRBJ2-5, is DTGVSQNPRHKITKRGQNVTFRCDPISEHNRLYWYRQTLGQGPEFLTYFQNEAQLEKSRLLSDRFSAERPKGSFSTLEIQRTEQGDSAMYLCASSFPGLAMETQYFGPGTRLLVL.